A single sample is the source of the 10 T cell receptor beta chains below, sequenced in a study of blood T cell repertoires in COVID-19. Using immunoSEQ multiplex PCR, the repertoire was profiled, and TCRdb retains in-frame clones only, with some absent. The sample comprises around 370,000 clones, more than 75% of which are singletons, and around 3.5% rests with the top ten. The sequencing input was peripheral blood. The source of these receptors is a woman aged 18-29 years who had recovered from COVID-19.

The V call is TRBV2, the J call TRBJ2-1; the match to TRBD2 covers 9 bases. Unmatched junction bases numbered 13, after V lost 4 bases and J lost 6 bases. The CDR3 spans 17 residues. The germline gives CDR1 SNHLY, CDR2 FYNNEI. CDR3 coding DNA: TGTGCCAGCAGTGGTCTAGCGGGGCCCCAGGTAGGCAATGAGCAGTTCTTC. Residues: CASSGLAGPQVGNEQFF.

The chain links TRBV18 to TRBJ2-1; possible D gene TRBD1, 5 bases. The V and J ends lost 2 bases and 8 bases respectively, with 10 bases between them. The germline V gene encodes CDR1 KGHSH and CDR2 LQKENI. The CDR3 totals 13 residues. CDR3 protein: CASSPALGDEQFF. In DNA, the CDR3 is TGTGCCAGCTCACCAGCCCTAGGGGATGAGCAGTTCTTC.

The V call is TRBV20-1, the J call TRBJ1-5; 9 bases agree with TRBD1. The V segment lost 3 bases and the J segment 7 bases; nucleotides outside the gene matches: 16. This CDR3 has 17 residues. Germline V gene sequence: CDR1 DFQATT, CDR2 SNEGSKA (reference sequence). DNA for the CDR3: TGCAGTGCTAGTCCTGGGACAGGGCGGCGGCCCAGCCAGCCCCAGCATTTT. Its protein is CSASPGTGRRPSQPQHF.

CDR3 protein: CASGTATGQGNGYTF. For the CDR3, the DNA is TGTGCCAGCGGGACTGCGACAGGACAGGGTAATGGCTACACCTTC. This rearrangement joins TRBV28 to TRBJ1-2, with 8 bases lining up with TRBD1. The V and J ends lost 8 bases and 6 bases, in that order; junction bases with no gene match: 14. The CDR3 consists of 15 residues. The germline V gene has CDR1 MDHEN and CDR2 SYDVKM.

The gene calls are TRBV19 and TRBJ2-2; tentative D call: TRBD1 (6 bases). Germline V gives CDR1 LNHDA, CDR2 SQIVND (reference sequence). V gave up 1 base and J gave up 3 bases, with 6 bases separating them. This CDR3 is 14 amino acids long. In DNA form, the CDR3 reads TGTGCCAGTAGTATAGGGACAGACACCGGGGAGCTGTTTTTT. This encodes CASSIGTDTGELFF.

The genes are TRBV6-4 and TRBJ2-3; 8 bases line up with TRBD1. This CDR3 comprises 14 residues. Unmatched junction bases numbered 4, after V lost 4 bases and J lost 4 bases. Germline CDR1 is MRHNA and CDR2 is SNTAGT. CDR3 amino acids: CASSGGQGADTQYF. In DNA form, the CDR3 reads TGTGCCAGCAGTGGCGGACAGGGAGCAGATACGCAGTATTTT.

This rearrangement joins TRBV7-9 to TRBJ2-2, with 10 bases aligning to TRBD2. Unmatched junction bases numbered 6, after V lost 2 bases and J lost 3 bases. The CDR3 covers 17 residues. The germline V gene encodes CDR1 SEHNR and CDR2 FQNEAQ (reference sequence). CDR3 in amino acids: CASSLLAGVGDTGELFF. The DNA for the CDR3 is TGTGCCAGCAGCTTACTAGCGGGAGTCGGGGACACCGGGGAGCTGTTTTTT.

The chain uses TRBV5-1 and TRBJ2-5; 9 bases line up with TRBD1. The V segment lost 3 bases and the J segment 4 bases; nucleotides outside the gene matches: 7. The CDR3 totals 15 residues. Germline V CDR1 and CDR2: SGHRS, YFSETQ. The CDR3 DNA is TGCGCCAGCAGCTGGCCCGAACAGGGGGCAGAGACCCAGTACTTC. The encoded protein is CASSWPEQGAETQYF. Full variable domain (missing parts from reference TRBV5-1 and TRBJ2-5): KAGVTQTPRYLIKTRGQQVTLSCSPISGHRSVSWYQQTPGQGLQFLFEYFSETQRNKGNFPGRFSGRQFSNSRSEMNVSTLELGDSALYLCASSWPEQGAETQYFGPGTRLLVL.

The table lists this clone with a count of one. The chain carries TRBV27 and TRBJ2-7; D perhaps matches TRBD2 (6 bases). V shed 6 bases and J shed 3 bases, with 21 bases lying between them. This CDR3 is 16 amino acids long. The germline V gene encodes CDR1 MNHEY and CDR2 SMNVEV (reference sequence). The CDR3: CASRISGTEKVYEQYV. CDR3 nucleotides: TGTGCCAGCAGGATCTCCGGGACTGAGAAAGTCTACGAGCAGTACGTC.

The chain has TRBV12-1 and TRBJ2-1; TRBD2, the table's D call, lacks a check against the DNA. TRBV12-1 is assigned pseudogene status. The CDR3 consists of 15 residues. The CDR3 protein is CASSFCSGSSNEQFF. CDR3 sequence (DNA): TGTGCCAGCAGCTTTTGTAGCGGGAGCTCCAATGAGCAGTTCTTC.